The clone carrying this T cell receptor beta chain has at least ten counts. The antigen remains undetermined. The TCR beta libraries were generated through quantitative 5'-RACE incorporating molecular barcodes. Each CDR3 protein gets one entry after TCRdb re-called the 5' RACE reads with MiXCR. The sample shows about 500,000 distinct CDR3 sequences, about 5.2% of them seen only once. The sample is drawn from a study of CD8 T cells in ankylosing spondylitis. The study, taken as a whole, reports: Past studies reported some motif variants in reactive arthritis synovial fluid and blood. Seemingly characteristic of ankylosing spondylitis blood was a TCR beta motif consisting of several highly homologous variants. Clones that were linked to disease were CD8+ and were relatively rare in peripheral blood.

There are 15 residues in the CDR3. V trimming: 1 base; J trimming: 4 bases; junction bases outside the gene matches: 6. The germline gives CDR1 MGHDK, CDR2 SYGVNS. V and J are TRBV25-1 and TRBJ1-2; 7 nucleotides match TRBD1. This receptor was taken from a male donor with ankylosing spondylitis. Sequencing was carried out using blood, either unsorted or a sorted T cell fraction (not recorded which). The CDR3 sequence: CASSESGRGGYGYTF. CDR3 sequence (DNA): TGTGCCAGCAGTGAATCGGGCAGGGGGGGCTATGGCTACACCTTC.